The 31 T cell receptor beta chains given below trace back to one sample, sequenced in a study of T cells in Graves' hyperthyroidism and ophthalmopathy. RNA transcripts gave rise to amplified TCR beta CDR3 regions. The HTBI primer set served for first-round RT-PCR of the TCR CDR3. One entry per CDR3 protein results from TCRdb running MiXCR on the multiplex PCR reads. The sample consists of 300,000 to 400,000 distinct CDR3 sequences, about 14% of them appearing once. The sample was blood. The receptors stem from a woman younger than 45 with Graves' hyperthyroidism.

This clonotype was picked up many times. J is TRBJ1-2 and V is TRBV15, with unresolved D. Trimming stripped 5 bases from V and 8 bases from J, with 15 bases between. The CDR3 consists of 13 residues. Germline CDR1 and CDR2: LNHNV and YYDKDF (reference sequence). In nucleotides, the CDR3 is TGTGCCACCAGCGCAAGGACGAAGGGCGGCTACACCTTC. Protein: CATSARTKGGYTF.

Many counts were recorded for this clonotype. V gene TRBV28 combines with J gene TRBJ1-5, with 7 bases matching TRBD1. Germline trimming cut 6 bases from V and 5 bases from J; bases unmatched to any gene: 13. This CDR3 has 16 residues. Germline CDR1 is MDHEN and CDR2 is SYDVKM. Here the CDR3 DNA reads TGTGCCAGCAGGTCCGGAGGGGGCTCGATCGATCAGCCCCAGCATTTT. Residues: CASRSGGGSIDQPQHF.

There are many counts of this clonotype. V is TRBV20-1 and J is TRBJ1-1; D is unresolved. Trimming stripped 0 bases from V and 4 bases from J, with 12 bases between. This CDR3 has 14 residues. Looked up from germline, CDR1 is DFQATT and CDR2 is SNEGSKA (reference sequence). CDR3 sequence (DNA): TGCAGTGCTAGAGATTTAGCCGGGGTCACTGAAGCTTTCTTT. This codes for CSARDLAGVTEAFF.

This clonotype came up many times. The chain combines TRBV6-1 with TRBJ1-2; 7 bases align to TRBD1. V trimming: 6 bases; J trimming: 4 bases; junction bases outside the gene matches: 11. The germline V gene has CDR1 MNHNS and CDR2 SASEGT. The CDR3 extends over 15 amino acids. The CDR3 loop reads CASSASTGQPYGYTF. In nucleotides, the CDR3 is TGTGCCAGCAGCGCCAGTACGGGACAGCCCTATGGCTACACCTTC.

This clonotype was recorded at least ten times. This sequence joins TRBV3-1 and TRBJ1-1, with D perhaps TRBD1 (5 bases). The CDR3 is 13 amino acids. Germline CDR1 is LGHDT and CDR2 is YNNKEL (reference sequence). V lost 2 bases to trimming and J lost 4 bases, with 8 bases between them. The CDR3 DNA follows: TGTGCCAGCAGCCAACAGGGCCGCACTGAAGCTTTCTTT. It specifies CASSQQGRTEAFF. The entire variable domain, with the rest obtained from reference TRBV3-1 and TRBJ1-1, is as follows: DTAVSQTPKYLVTQMGNDKSIKCEQNLGHDTMYWYKQDSKKFLKIMFSYNNKELIINETVPNRFSPKSPDKAHLNLHINSLELGDSAVYFCASSQQGRTEAFFGQGTRLTVV.

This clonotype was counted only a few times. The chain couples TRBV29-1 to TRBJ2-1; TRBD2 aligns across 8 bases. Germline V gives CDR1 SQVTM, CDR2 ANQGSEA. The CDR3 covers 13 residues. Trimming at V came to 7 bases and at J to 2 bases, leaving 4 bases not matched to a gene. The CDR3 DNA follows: TGCAGCGCACCGGGACTAGCCTACAATGAGCAGTTCTTC. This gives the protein CSAPGLAYNEQFF.

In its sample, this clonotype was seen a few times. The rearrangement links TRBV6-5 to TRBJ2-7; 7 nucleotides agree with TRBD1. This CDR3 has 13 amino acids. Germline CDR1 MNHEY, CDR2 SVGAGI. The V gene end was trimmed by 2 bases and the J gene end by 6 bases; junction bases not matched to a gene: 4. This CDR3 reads CASSYNDRVEQYF. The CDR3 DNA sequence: TGTGCCAGCAGTTACAATGACAGGGTCGAGCAGTACTTC.

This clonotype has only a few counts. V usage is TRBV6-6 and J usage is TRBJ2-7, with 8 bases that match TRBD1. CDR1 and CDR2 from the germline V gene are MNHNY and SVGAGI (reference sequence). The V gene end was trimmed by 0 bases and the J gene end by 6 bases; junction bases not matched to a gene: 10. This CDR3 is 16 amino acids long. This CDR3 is CASSYSGGRGLGEQYF. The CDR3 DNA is TGTGCCAGCAGTTACTCAGGTGGCAGGGGGCTCGGCGAGCAGTACTTC.

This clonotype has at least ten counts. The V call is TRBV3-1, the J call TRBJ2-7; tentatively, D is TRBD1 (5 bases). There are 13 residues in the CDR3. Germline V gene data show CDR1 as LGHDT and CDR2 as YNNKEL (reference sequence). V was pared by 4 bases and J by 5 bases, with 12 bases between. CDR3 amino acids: CASSLTGGHEQYF. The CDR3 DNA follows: TGTGCCAGCAGCCTAACAGGCGGCCACGAGCAGTACTTC.

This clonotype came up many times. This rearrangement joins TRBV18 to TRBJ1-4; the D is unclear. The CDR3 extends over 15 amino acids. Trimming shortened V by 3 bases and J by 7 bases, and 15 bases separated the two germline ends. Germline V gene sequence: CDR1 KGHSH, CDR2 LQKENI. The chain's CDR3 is CASSPAHPTSEKLFF. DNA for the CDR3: TGTGCCAGCTCACCGGCCCACCCGACGAGTGAAAAACTGTTTTTT.

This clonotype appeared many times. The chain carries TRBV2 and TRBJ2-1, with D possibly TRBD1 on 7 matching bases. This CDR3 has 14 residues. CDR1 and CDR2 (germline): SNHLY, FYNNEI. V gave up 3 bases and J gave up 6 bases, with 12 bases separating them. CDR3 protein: CASSEPRGVNEQFF. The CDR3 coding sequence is TGTGCCAGCAGTGAGCCCAGGGGGGTCAATGAGCAGTTCTTC.

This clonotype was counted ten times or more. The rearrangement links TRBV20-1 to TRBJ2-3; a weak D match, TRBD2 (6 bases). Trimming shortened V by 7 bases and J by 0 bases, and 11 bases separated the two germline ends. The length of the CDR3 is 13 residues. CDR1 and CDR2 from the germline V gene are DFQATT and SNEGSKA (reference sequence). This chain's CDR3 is CSGPGRSTDTQYF. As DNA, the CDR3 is TGCAGTGGTCCCGGGAGAAGCACAGATACGCAGTATTTT.

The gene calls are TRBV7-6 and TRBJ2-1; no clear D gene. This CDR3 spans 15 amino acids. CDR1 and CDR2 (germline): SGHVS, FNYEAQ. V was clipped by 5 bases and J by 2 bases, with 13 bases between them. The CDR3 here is CASSKTLPPYNEQFF. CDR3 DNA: TGTGCCAGCAGCAAGACTCTTCCCCCCTACAATGAGCAGTTCTTC.

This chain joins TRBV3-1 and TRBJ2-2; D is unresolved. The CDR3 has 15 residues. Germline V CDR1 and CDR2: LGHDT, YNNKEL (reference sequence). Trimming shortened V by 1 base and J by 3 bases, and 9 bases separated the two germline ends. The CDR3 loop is CASSQGSADTGELFF. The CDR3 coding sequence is TGTGCCAGCAGCCAAGGCTCGGCTGACACCGGGGAGCTGTTTTTT.

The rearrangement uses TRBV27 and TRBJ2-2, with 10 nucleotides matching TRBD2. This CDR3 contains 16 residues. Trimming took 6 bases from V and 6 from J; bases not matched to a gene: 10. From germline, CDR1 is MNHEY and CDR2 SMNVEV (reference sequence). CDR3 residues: CASRAGLAGAPGELFF. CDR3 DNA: TGTGCCAGCAGGGCGGGGCTAGCGGGAGCCCCCGGGGAGCTGTTTTTT.

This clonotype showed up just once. CDR3 sequence: CASSNGGKGYEQYF. The CDR3 DNA reads TGTGCCAGTAGTAACGGGGGAAAAGGGTACGAGCAGTACTTC. The V call is TRBV19, the J call TRBJ2-7; D may be TRBD2 (6 bases). The V gene's germline CDR1 is LNHDA and CDR2 SQIVND (reference sequence). There are 14 residues in the CDR3. Trimming pared 4 bases from V and 4 bases from J, leaving 14 bases between. The entire variable domain, with the rest obtained from reference TRBV19 and TRBJ2-7, is as follows: DGGITQSPKYLFRKEGQNVTLSCEQNLNHDAMYWYRQDPGQGLRLIYYSQIVNDFQKGDIAEGYSVSREKKESFPLTVTSAQKNPTAFYLCASSNGGKGYEQYFGPGTRLTVT.

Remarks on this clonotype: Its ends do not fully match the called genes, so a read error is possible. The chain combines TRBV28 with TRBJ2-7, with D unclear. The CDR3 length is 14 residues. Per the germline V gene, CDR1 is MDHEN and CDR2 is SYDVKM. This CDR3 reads CASSSTLRPYEQDF. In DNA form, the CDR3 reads TGTGCCAGCAGTTCCACCCTTCGTCCCTACGAGCAGGACTTC.

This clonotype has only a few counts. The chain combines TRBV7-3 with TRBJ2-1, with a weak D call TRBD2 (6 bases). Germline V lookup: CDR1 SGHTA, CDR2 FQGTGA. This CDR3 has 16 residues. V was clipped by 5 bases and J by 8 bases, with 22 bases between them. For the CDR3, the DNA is TGTGCCAGCAGCGCCCTCGGGGGAGTTTGGGGGGATGAGCAGTTCTTC. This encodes CASSALGGVWGDEQFF.

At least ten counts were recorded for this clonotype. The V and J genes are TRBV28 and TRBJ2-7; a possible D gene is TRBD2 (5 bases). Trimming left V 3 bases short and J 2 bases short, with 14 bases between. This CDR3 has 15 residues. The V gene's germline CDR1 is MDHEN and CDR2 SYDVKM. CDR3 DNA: TGTGCCAGCAGTTTTAGAGGGATAGAGACCTACGAGCAGTACTTC. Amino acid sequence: CASSFRGIETYEQYF.

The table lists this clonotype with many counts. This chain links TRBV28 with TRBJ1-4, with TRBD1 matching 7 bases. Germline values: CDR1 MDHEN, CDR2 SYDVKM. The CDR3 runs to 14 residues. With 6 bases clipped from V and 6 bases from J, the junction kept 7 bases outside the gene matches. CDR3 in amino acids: CASRKTGMDEKLFF. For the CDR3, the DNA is TGTGCCAGCAGAAAGACAGGGATGGATGAAAAACTGTTTTTT.

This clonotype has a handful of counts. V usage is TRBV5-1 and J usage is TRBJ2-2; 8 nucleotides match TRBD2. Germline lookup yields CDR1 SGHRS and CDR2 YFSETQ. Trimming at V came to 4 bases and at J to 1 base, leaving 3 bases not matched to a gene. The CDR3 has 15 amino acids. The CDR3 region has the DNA TGCGCCAGCAGCCCCGGGACTAGGAACACCGGGGAGCTGTTTTTT. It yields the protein CASSPGTRNTGELFF.

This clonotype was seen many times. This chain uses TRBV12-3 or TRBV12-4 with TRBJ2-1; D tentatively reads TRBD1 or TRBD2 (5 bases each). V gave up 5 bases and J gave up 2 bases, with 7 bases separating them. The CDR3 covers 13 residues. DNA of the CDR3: TGTGCCAGCAGTGGGGGAGCCTACAATGAGCAGTTCTTC. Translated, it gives CASSGGAYNEQFF.

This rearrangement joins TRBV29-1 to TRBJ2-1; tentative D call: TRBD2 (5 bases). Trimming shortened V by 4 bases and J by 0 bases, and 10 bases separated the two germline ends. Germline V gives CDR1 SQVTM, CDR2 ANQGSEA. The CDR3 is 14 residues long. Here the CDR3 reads CSVGVAISYNEQFF. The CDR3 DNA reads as TGCAGCGTTGGGGTAGCGATCTCCTACAATGAGCAGTTCTTC.

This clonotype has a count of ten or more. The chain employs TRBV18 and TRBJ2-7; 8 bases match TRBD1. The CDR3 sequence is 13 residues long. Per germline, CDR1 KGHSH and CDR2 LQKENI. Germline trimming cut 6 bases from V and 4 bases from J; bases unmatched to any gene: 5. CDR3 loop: CASSTGDGYEQYF. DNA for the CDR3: TGTGCCAGCTCGACAGGGGATGGGTACGAGCAGTACTTC.

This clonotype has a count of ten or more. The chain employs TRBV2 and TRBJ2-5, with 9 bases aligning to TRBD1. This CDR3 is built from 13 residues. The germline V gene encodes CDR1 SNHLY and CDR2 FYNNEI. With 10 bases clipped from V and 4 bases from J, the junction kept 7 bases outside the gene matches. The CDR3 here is CATHRGLGETQYF. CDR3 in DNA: TGTGCCACCCACAGGGGGCTGGGAGAGACCCAGTACTTC.

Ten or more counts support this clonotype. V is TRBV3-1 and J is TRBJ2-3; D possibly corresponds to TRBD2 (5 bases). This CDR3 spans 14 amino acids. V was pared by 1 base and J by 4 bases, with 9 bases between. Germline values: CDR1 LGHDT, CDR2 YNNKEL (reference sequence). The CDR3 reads CASSQVVGADTQYF. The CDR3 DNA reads TGTGCCAGCAGCCAAGTGGTGGGAGCAGATACGCAGTATTTT.

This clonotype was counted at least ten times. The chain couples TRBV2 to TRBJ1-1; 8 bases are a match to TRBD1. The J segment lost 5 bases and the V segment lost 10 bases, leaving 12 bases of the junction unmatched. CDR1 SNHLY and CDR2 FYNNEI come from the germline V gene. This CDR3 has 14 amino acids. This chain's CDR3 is CATQEQGEGTEAFF. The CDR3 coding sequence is TGTGCCACACAAGAACAGGGGGAAGGAACTGAAGCTTTCTTT.

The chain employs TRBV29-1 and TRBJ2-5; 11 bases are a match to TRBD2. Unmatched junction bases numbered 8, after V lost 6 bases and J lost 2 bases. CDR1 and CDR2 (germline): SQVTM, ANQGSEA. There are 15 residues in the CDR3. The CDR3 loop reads CSVILGTSGQETQYF. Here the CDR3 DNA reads TGCAGCGTGATTTTAGGGACTAGCGGTCAAGAGACCCAGTACTTC.

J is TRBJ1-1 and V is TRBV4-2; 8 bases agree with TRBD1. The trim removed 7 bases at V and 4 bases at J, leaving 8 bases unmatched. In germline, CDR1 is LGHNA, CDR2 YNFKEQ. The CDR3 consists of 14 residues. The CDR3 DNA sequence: TGTGCCAGCAACAGCAGGGGGCCGAGCACTGAAGCTTTCTTT. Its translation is CASNSRGPSTEAFF.

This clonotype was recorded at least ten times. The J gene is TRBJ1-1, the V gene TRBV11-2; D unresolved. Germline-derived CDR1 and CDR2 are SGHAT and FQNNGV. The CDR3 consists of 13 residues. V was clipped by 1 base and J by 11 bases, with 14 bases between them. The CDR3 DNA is TGTGCCAGCAGCTTAGCCCTTAACTTCTGGGCTTTCTTT. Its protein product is CASSLALNFWAFF.

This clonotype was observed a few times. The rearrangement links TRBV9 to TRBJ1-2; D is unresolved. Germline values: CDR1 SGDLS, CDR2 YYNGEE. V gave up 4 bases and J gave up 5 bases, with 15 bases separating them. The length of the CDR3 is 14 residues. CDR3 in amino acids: CASSKKGTPYGYTF. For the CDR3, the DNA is TGTGCCAGCAGCAAAAAGGGCACACCATATGGCTACACCTTC.